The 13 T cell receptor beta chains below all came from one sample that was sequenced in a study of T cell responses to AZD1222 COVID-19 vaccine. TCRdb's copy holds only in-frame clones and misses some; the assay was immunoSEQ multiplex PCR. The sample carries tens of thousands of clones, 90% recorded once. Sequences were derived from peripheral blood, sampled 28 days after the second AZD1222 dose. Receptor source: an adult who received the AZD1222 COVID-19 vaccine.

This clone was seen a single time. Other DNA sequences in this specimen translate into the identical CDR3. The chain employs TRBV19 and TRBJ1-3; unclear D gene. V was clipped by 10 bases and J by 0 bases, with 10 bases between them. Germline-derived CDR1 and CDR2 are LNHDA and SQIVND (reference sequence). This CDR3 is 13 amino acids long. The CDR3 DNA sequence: TGTGCCACCACACCGAACTCTGGAAACACCATATATTTT. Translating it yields CATTPNSGNTIYF. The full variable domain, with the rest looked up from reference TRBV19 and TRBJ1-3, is DGGITQSPKYLFRKEGQNVTLSCEQNLNHDAMYWYRQDPGQGLRLIYYSQIVNDFQKGDIAEGYSVSREKKESFPLTVTSAQKNPTAFYLCATTPNSGNTIYFGEGSWLTVV.

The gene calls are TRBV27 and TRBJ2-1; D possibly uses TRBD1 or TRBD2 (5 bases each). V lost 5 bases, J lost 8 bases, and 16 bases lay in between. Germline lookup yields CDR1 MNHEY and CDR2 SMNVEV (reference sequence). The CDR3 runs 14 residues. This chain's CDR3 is CASSLGRERHEQFF. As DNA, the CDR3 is TGTGCCAGCAGTCTGGGCAGGGAGAGGCATGAGCAGTTCTTC.

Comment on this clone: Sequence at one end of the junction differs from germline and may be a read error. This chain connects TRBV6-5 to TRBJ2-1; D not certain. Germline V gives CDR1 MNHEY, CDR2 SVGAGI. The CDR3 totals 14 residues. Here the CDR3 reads CASSYSGDDNEQFF. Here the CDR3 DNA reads TGTGCCAGCAGTTATAGTGGTGACGACAATGAACAGTTCTTC.

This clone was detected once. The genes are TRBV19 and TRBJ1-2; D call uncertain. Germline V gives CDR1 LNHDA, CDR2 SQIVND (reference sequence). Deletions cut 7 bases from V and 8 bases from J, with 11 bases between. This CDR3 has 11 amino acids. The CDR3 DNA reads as TGTGCCAGTACCCTCGGGGAGGGCTACACCTTC. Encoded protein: CASTLGEGYTF.

CDR3 DNA: TGTGCCAGCAGTTACTCCCCGGCTTGGCTTAGAGAAAAACTGTTTTTT. Encoded protein: CASSYSPAWLREKLFF. The rearrangement links TRBV6-5 to TRBJ1-4, with D uncertain. CDR1 is MNHEY, CDR2 SVGAGI, per germline. The CDR3 spans 16 residues. V dropped 0 bases and J dropped 8 bases, with 16 bases sitting between them.

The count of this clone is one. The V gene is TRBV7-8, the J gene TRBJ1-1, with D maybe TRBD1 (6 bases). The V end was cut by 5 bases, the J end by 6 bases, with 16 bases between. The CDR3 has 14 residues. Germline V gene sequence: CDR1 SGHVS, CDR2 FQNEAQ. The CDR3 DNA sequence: TGTGCCAGCAGCCCTACAGGGTGGAAGGCTGAAGCTTTCTTT. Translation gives CASSPTGWKAEAFF.

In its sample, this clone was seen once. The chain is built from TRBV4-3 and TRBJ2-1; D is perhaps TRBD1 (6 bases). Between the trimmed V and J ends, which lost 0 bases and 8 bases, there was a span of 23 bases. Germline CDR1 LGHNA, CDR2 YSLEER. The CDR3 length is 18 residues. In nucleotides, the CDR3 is TGCGCCAGCAGCCAAGATCGGCAGGGGTTTTCTGAAGGGGATGAGCAGTTCTTC. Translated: CASSQDRQGFSEGDEQFF.

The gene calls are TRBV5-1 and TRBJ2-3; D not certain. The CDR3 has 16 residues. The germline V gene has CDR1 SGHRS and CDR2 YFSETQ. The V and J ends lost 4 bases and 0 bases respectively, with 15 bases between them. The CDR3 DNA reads TGCGCCAGCAGCGTCGGCCGAGCCTCTAGCACAGATACGCAGTATTTT. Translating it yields CASSVGRASSTDTQYF. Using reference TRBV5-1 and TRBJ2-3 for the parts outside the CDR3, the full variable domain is KAGVTQTPRYLIKTRGQQVTLSCSPISGHRSVSWYQQTPGQGLQFLFEYFSETQRNKGNFPGRFSGRQFSNSRSEMNVSTLELGDSALYLCASSVGRASSTDTQYFGPGTRLTVL.

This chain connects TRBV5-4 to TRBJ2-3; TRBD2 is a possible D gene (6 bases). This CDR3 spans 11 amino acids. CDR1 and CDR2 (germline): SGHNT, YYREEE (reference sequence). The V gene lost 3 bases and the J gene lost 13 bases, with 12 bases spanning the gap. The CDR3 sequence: CASSSGLGKYF. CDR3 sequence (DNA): TGTGCCAGCAGCTCGGGACTGGGGAAGTATTTT.

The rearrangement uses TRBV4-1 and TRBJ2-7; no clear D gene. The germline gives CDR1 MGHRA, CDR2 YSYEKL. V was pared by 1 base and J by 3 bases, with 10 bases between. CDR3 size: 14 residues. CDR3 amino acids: CASSQAVILYEQYF. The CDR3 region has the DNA TGCGCCAGCAGCCAAGCGGTGATACTCTACGAGCAGTACTTC.

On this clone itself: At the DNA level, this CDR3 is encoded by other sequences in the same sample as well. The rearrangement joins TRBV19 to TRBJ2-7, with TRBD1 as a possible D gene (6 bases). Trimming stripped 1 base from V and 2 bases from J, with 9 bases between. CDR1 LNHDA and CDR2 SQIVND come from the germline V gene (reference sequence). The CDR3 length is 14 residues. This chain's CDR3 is CASSIGPGAYEQYF. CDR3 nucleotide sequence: TGTGCCAGTAGTATAGGTCCAGGGGCCTACGAGCAGTACTTC. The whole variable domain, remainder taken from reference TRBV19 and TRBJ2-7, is DGGITQSPKYLFRKEGQNVTLSCEQNLNHDAMYWYRQDPGQGLRLIYYSQIVNDFQKGDIAEGYSVSREKKESFPLTVTSAQKNPTAFYLCASSIGPGAYEQYFGPGTRLTVT.

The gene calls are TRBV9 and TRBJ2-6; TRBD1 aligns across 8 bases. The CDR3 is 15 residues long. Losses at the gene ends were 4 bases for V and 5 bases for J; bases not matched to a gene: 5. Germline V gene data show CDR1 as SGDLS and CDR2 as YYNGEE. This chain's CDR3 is CASSIGTGRANVLTF. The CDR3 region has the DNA TGTGCCAGCAGCATCGGGACAGGTCGGGCCAACGTCCTGACTTTC.

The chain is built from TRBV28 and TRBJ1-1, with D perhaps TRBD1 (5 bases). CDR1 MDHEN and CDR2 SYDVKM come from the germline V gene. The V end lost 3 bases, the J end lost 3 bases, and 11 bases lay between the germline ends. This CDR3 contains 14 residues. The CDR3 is CASSFWGRDTEAFF. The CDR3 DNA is TGTGCCAGCAGTTTTTGGGGGAGGGACACTGAAGCTTTCTTT.